This TCR beta chain was found in a study of blood T cell repertoires in COVID-19. Study background: PBMCs, B-cell-depleted T cells, or T cells were the source of the cDNA or gDNA that made up the material.

V shed 2 bases and J shed 0 bases, with 9 bases lying between them. The germline CDR1 and CDR2 sequences are SGHRS and YFSETQ. The CDR3 is 15 residues long. Study processing details: How many nucleated cells were present was estimated from reference gene primer amplification. Here immunoSEQ multiplex PCR was the method, and the copy in TCRdb shows in-frame clones only, minus some. The V and J calls and clone size come from that table; D and trimming were worked out from the DNA. This table has roughly 130,000 clones, 86% appearing once. This clonotype was sampled from a man aged 35 to 55 with acute or convalescent COVID-19. What was sequenced was peripheral blood. This chain uses TRBV5-1 with TRBJ1-3, with D hard to call. CDR3 in DNA: TGCGCCAGCAGCTTCACAAGCGGCTCTGGAAACACCATATATTTT. This sequence encodes CASSFTSGSGNTIYF.